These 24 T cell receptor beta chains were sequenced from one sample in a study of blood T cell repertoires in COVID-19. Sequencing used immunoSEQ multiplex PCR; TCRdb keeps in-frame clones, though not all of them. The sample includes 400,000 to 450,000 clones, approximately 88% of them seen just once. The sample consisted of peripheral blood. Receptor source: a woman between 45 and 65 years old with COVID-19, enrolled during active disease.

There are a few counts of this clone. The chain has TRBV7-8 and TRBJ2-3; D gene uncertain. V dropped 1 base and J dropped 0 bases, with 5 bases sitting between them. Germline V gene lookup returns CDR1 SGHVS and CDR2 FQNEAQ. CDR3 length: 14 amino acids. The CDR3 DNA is TGTGCCAGCAGCTTAGGTAGCAGCACAGATACGCAGTATTTT. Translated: CASSLGSSTDTQYF.

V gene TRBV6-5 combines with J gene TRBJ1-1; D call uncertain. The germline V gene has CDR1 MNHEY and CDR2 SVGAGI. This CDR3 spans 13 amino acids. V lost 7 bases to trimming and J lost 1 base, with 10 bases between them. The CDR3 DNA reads TGTGCCAGCATTGGCTCCCCGAACACTGAAGCTTTCTTT. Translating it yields CASIGSPNTEAFF.

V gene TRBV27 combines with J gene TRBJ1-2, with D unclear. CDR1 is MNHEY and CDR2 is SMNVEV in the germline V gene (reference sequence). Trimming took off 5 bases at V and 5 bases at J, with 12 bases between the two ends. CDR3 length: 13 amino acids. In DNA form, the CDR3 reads TGTGCCAGCAGTACTAGCGCAGGTTATGGCTACACCTTC. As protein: CASSTSAGYGYTF.

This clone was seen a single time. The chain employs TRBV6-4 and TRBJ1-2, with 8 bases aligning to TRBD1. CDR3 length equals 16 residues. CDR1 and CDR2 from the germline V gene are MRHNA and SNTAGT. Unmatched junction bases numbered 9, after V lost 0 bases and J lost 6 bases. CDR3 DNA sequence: TGTGCCAGCAGTGACTCTCCGGGACAGGCTGCGGATGGCTACACCTTC. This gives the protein CASSDSPGQAADGYTF.

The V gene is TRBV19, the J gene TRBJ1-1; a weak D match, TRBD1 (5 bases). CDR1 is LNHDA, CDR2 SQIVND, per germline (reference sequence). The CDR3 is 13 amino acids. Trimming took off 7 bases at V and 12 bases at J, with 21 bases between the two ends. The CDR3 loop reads CASTRTGSPVPFF. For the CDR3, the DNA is TGTGCCAGTACCCGTACAGGATCGCCCGTACCTTTCTTT.

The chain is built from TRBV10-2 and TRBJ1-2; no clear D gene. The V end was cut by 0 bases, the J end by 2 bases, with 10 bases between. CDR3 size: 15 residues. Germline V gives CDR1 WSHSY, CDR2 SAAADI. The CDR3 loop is CASSESRYRNYGYTF. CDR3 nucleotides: TGCGCCAGCAGTGAGTCGAGATACAGAAACTATGGCTACACCTTC.

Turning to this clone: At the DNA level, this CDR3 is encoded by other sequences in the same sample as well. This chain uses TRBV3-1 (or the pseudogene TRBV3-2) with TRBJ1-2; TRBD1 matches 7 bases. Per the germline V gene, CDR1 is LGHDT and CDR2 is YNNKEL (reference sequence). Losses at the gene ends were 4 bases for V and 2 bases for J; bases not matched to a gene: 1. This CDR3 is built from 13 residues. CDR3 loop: CASSPTGNYGYTF. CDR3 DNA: TGTGCCAGCAGCCCGACAGGGAACTATGGCTACACCTTC.

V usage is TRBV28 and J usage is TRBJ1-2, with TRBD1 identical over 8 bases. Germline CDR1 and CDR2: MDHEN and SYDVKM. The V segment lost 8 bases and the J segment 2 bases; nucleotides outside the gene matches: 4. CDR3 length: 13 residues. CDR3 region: CASGTGANYGYTF. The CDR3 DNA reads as TGTGCCAGCGGGACAGGTGCGAACTATGGCTACACCTTC.

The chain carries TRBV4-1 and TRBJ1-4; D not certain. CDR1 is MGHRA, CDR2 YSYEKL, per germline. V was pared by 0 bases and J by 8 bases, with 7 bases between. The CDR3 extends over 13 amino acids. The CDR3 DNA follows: TGCGCCAGCAGCCAAGATTTCGAGGAAAAACTGTTTTTT. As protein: CASSQDFEEKLFF.

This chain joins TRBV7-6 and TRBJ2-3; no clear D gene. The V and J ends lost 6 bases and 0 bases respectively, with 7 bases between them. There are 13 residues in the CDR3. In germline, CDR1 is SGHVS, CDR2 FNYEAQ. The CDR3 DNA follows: TGTGCCAGCAGACACCCTAGCACAGATACGCAGTATTTT. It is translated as CASRHPSTDTQYF.

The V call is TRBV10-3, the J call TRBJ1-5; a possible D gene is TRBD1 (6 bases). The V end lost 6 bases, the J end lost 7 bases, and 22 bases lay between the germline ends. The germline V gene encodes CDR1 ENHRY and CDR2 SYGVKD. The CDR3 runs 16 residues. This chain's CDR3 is CAISVTGTPPYQPQHF. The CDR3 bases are TGTGCCATCAGCGTTACCGGGACACCTCCATACCAGCCCCAGCATTTT.

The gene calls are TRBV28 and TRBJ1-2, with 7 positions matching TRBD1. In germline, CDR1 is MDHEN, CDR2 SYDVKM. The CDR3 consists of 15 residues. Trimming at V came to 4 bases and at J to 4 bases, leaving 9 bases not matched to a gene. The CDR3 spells CASSSRTGAGYGYTF. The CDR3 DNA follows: TGTGCCAGCAGTTCCCGGACAGGAGCGGGCTATGGCTACACCTTC.

The CDR3 DNA follows: TGCGCCAGCAGCTCGACAGGGATGGGCACAGATACGCAGTATTTT. Encoded protein: CASSSTGMGTDTQYF. The genes are TRBV5-1 and TRBJ2-3; 7 bases agree with TRBD1. The CDR3 totals 15 residues. V dropped 3 bases and J dropped 1; count of bases not matched to a gene: 5. Germline CDR1 reads SGHRS; CDR2 reads YFSETQ.

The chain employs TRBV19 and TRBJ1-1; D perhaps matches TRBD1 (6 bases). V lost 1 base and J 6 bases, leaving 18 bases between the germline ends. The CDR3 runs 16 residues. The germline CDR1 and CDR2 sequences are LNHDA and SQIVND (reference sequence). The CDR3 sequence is CASSIVSRGRIAEAFF. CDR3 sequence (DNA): TGTGCCAGTAGTATAGTCAGCAGGGGAAGAATAGCTGAAGCTTTCTTT.

The CDR3 protein is CATSDVRDKERGYTF. The CDR3 DNA reads as TGTGCCACCAGTGACGTCCGGGACAAGGAACGAGGCTACACCTTC. J is TRBJ1-2 and V is TRBV24-1, with a tentative D call TRBD1 (6 bases). V shed 4 bases and J shed 8 bases, with 19 bases lying between them. The V gene's germline CDR1 is KGHDR and CDR2 SFDVKD. This CDR3 has 15 residues.

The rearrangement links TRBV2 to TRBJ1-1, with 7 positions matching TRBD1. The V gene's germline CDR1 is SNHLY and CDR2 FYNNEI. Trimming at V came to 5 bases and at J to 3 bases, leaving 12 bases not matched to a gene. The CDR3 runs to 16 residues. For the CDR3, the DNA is TGTGCCAGCAGTCGACCGAGAGACAGGGCGGACACTGAAGCTTTCTTT. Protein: CASSRPRDRADTEAFF. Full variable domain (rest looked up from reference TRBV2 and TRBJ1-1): EPEVTQTPSHQVTQMGQEVILRCVPISNHLYFYWYRQILGQKVEFLVSFYNNEISEKSEIFDDQFSVERPDGSNFTLKIRSTKLEDSAMYFCASSRPRDRADTEAFFGQGTRLTVV.

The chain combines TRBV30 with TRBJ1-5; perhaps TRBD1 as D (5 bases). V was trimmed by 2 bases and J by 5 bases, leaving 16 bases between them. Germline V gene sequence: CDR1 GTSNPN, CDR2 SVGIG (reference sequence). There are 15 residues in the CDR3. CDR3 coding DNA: TGTGCCTGGAGTTTTCTCGGCAGGGCGGATCAGCCCCAGCATTTT. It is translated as CAWSFLGRADQPQHF.

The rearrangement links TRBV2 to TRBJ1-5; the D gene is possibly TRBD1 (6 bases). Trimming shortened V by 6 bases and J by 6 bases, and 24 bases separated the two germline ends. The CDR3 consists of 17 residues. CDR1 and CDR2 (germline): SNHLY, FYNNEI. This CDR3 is CASSELTPQGMGQPQHF. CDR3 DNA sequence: TGTGCCAGCAGCGAACTTACGCCTCAGGGGATGGGTCAGCCCCAGCATTTT.

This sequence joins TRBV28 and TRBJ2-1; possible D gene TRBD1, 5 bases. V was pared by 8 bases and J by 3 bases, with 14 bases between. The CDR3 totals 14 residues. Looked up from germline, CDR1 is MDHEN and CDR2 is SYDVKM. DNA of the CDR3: TGTGCCAGCGTGAGACCTGACAGCTACAATGAGCAGTTCTTC. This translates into CASVRPDSYNEQFF.

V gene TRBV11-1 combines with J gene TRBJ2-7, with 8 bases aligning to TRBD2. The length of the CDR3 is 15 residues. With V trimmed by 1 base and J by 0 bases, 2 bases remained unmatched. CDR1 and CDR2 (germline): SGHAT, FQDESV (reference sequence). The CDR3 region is CASSLGAGGSYEQYF. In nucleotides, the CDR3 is TGTGCCAGCAGCTTAGGGGCGGGGGGCTCCTACGAGCAGTACTTC.

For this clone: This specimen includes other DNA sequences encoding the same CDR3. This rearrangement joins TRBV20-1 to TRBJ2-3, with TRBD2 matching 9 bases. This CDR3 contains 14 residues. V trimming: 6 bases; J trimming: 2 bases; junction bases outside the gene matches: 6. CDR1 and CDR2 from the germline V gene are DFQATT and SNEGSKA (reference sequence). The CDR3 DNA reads TGCAGTGCGAGTAGACTAGCGGTCACAGATACGCAGTATTTT. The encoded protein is CSASRLAVTDTQYF.

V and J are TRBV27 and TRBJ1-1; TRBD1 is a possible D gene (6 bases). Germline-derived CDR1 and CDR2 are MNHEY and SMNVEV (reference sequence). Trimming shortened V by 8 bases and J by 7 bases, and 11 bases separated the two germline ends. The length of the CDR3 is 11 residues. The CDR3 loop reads CASQRGFEAFF. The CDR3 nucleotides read TGTGCCAGCCAAAGGGGGTTTGAAGCTTTCTTT.

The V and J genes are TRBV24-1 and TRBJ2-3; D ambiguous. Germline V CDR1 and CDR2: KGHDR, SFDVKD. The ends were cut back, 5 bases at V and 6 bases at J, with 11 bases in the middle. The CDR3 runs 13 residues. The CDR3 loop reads CATSGGASDTQYF. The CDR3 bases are TGTGCCACCAGTGGAGGAGCCTCGGATACGCAGTATTTT.

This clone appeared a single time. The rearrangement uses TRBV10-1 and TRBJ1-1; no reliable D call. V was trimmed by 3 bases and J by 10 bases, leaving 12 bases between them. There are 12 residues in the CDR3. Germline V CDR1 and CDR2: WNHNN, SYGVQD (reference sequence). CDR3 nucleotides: TGCGCCAGCAGTGACCCCGGGAGAGTAGCTTTCTTT. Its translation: CASSDPGRVAFF.